This T cell receptor beta chain was sequenced during a study of blood T cell repertoires in COVID-19. Study-wide background: The United States, Italy and Spain supplied acute and convalescent COVID-19 samples.

Germline V CDR1 and CDR2: MNHEY, SMNVEV (reference sequence). This CDR3 is 13 amino acids long. Trimming removed 10 bases from V and 4 bases from J; junction bases left unmatched: 6. Original data processing: Nucleated cell number was recorded as an estimate derived from reference gene primer amplification. Measured with immunoSEQ multiplex PCR; TCRdb has only the in-frame clones, and not every one. The V and J calls and clone size are taken from that table; D and trimming were inferred from the DNA. Of over 200,000 clones in the sample, 83% are singletons; the top ten hold roughly 8.2%. The chain joins TRBV27 to TRBJ1-3; 8 nucleotides line up with TRBD1. The sequence derives from a woman in her forties or fifties with acute or convalescent COVID-19. Sequenced: peripheral blood. The CDR3 sequence: CAIGQGQGNTIYF. DNA of the CDR3: TGTGCCATCGGACAGGGTCAGGGAAACACCATATATTTT.